This T cell receptor (beta chain) comes out of a study of cytomegalovirus exposure and HLA in healthy donors. General study points: Some highly shared sequence variants likely arose as a pipeline artifact. Across donors, sequencing depth was assumed by presence/absence analyses to be roughly uniform.

The CDR3 covers 16 residues. V trimming: 2 bases; J trimming: 6 bases; junction bases outside the gene matches: 7. The germline gives CDR1 MDHEN, CDR2 SYDVKM. The PCR was carried out with 60 Vbeta primers and 13 Jbeta primers. Profiled with immunoSEQ multiplex PCR; TCRdb holds only in-frame clones, not every one. The sample comprises about 160,000 clones, roughly 82% of which are singletons, and around 11% rests with the top ten. In the case of this clone: Its antigen is as yet unknown.

The sample comprised PBMCs. The receptor was isolated from a man between 50 and 59 years old in good health and CMV-seropositive. This chain connects TRBV28 to TRBJ1-5; the match to TRBD1 covers 10 bases. The DNA for the CDR3 is TGTGCCAGCAGTTTAGCCCCGGGACAGGGGACTCAGCCCCAGCATTTT. Translation gives CASSLAPGQGTQPQHF. Looking up the rest from reference TRBV28 and TRBJ1-5 gives the full variable domain: DVKVTQSSRYLVKRTGEKVFLECVQDMDHENMFWYRQDPGLGLRLIYFSYDVKMKEKGDIPEGYSVSREKKERFSLILESASTNQTSMYLCASSLAPGQGTQPQHFGDGTRLSIL.